This TCR beta chain was recorded in a study of regulatory T cells in long-lasting Graves disease. Time point meaning: newly diagnosed GD, antithyroid drugs for less than 3 months. Extracted PBMC RNA gave rise to the TCR library. Patients were from an endocrinology department in Xi'an, China. This CDR3 comprises 14 residues. With 1 base clipped from V and 5 bases from J, the junction kept 2 bases outside the gene matches. In germline, CDR1 is SEHNR, CDR2 FQNEAQ (reference sequence). Building of the TCR beta libraries involved iRepertoire HTBI primers and Arm-PCR of CDR3 regions. MiXCR, run by TCRdb on the multiplex PCR reads, gives a single entry per CDR3 protein. The table has more than 400,000 distinct CDR3 sequences, 16% seen once. These data were likewise used in another study, on T cells in Graves' hyperthyroidism and ophthalmopathy.

The receptor comes from a man aged 35-49 years with Graves disease. The sequencing here drew on peripheral blood mononuclear cells (PBMCs), taken at new diagnosis, from a patient treated with antithyroid drugs. This chain connects TRBV7-9 to TRBJ1-2; 9 nucleotides agree with TRBD1. CDR3 bases: TGTGCCAGCAGCTTAGGGACAGGGGAGTATGGCTACACCTTC. Its protein product is CASSLGTGEYGYTF.